The 8 T cell receptor beta chains below come from one sample, sequenced in a study of CD8+ T cells in alopecia areata. Reverse transcribed after extraction, RNA yielded cDNA as the sequencing template. TCRdb's table, derived via immunoSEQ multiplex PCR, lists solely in-frame clones and lacks some. The sample presents around 100,000 clones, none singletons. The sample consisted of lesional skin. All receptors derive from a C3H/HeJ mouse with alopecia areata. These mice share the MHC haplotype H2-k.

Comments on this clone: Genes and germline are mouse. The CDR3 is cut off 4 residues early in the read; its end comes from the germline J gene. This chain joins TRBV13-3 and TRBJ1-2, with D perhaps matching TRBD1 (5 bases). The CDR3 consists of 15 residues. V dropped 0 bases and J dropped 0 bases, with 9 bases sitting between them. Per the germline V gene, CDR1 is NNHDY and CDR2 is SYVADS. The sequenced CDR3 bases are TGTGCCAGCAGTGATGCGTCAGGGACAAACTCC. Amino acids: CASSDASGTNS. The entire CDR3 sequence reads CASSDASGTNSDYTF.

Worth noting for this clone: The genes and germline here are from mouse. The read falls 4 residues short of the CDR3 end, and the missing part is taken from the germline J gene. The chain is built from TRBV13-2 and TRBJ2-3; TRBD2 agrees at 9 bases. The CDR3 contains 16 residues. Trimming at V came to 0 bases and at J to 0 bases, leaving 2 bases not matched to a gene. Germline-derived CDR1 and CDR2 are NNHNN and SYGAGS (reference sequence). The part of the CDR3 DNA that was read is TGTGCCAGCGGTGATGTGGGACTGGGAAGTGCAGAA. Amino acids: CASGDVGLGSAE. The full CDR3 protein is CASGDVGLGSAETLYF.

Details on this clone: The germline and genes are mouse ones. The DNA ends 4 residues before the CDR3 does, and the rest of the CDR3 is filled in from the germline J gene. V usage is TRBV17 and J usage is TRBJ1-4, with D possibly TRBD1 on 5 matching bases. The CDR3 has 15 residues. Trimming removed 5 bases from V and 1 base from J, with 11 bases in between. The germline V gene has CDR1 MNHDT and CDR2 YYDKIL. CDR3 sequence reads: CASSARQSSNERLFF. The CDR3 bases that were read are TGTGCTAGCAGTGCCCGACAGTCTTCCAACGAA.

This clone was recorded many times. Gene names are mouse gene names. Sequencing ends 4 residues short of the CDR3 end; the germline J gene provides the rest. The gene calls are TRBV13-3 and TRBJ2-7; TRBD2 matches 10 bases. Germline CDR1 NNHDY, CDR2 SYVADS. This CDR3 has 15 amino acids. Trimming at V came to 5 bases and at J to 3 bases, leaving 8 bases not matched to a gene. The CDR3 sequence: CASRVRDWGLYEQYF. The CDR3 DNA, read in part, is TGTGCCAGCAGGGTCCGGGACTGGGGTCTCTAT.

This clone was counted between two and nine times. Gene names refer to mouse genes. The CDR3 end lies 4 residues beyond the end of the read and is filled in from the germline J gene. The chain is built from TRBV13-3 and TRBJ2-7, with TRBD1 identical over 10 bases. CDR3 size: 12 residues. CDR1 and CDR2 (germline): NNHDY, SYVADS. The sequenced CDR3 bases are TGTGCCGGGGGACAGGGGAGGTAT. Amino acids: CAGGQGRY. The whole CDR3 sequence is CAGGQGRYEQYF.

A note on this clone: At residue 13, the TCRdb amino acid sequence and the translated nucleotide sequence differ, so the protein here is the DNA translation. The germline and genes are mouse ones. CDR3 in amino acids: CASSDAAGGYNSPLYF. The part of the CDR3 DNA that was read is TGTGCCAGCAGTGATGCGGCAGGGGGCTATAATTCGCCC. This chain links TRBV13-1 with TRBJ1-6, with 7 bases fitting TRBD1. Sequencing ends 3 residues short of the CDR3 end; the germline J gene provides the rest. TRBJ1-6 is sorted into the ORF group, with uncertain function. The CDR3 runs 16 residues. CDR1 and CDR2 from the germline V gene are NSHNY and SYGAGN. V shed 0 bases and J 3 bases; nucleotides not matched to a gene: 3.

Notes on this clone: Genes here carry mouse names. The read gets to within 4 residues of the CDR3 end, and the germline J gene fills in the rest. The chain employs TRBV13-3 and TRBJ1-4; D not certain. V lost 8 bases and J 6 bases, leaving 2 bases between the germline ends. Germline V gene lookup returns CDR1 NNHDY and CDR2 SYVADS. The CDR3 contains 9 residues. CDR3 in amino acids: CARDERLFF. Partial CDR3 DNA: TGTGCCAGAGACGAA.

In its sample, this clone was seen a few times. Each gene name is a mouse one. The read halts 4 residues ahead of the CDR3 end, with the missing end drawn from the germline J gene. V and J are TRBV1 and TRBJ2-1; 10 bases are a match to TRBD1. CDR1 NSQYPW and CDR2 LRSPGD come from the germline V gene (reference sequence). The CDR3 is 14 amino acids. The CDR3 loop reads CTCSSRDRGSEQFF. The CDR3 DNA, read in part, is TGCACCTGCAGTTCCCGGGACAGGGGTTCT.